This T cell receptor (beta chain) was observed in a study of shared clonotypes between healthy human individuals. Trimming took 0 bases from V and 5 from J, leaving 15 bases between them. In germline, CDR1 is SGHNT, CDR2 YYREEE (reference sequence). The CDR3 sequence is 15 residues long. Profiled with immunoSEQ multiplex PCR; TCRdb holds only in-frame clones, not every one. The table includes over 95,000 clones, around two thirds detected once. This clone was recorded a few times. This clonotype was obtained from a woman aged 30 to 39 in good health. V gene TRBV5-4 combines with J gene TRBJ2-7; weak D call: TRBD2 (5 bases). The sequenced sample consisted of memory CD8+ T cells sorted from blood. The subset: CD45RO+ cells pooled with CCR7-negative TemRA cells. The DNA for the CDR3 is TGTGCCAGCAGCTTGGGCGCCGGGGAGACAAACGAGCAGTACTTC. Its translation is CASSLGAGETNEQYF.